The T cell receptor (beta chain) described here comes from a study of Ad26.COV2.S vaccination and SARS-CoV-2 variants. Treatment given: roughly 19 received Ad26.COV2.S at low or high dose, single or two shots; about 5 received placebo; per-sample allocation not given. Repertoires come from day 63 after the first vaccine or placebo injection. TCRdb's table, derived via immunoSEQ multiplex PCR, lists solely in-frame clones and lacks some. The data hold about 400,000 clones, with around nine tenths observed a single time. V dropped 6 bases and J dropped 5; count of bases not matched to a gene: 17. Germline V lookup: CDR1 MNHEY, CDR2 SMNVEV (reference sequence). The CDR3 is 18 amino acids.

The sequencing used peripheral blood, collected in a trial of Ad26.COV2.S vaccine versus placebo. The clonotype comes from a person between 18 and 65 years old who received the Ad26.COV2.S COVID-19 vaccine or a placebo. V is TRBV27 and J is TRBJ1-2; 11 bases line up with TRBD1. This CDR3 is CASSHRLGQGGSGYGYTF. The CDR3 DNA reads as TGTGCCAGCAGCCACCGTCTGGGACAGGGGGGATCCGGGTATGGCTACACCTTC.